Presented here are 23 T cell receptor beta chains from one specimen sequenced in a study of blood T cell repertoires in COVID-19. This table comes from immunoSEQ multiplex PCR, and its TCRdb copy is limited to in-frame clones, with some not included. The sample has 140,000 or so clones; about 90% are singletons. Sequenced input: PBMCs or T cells enriched from blood (not recorded which). These receptors were taken from a man aged 60 to 75 who had recovered from COVID-19.

The rearrangement uses TRBV15 and TRBJ2-2; 11 positions match TRBD2. Germline CDR1 reads LNHNV; CDR2 reads YYDKDF (reference sequence). V trimming: 3 bases; J trimming: 3 bases; junction bases outside the gene matches: 9. The CDR3 spans 18 residues. CDR3 protein: CATSSHTSGRWYTGELFF. In DNA form, the CDR3 reads TGTGCCACCAGCAGCCATACTAGCGGGAGATGGTACACCGGGGAGCTGTTTTTT.

V gene TRBV18 combines with J gene TRBJ2-2, with TRBD1 matching 7 bases. The CDR3 length is 15 residues. Germline V gene sequence: CDR1 KGHSH, CDR2 LQKENI. After removal of 3 bases from V and 4 bases from J, the junction contained 5 bases not matched to a gene. CDR3 DNA: TGTGCCAGCTCACCCCAACAGGGGATCACCGGGGAGCTGTTTTTT. It yields the protein CASSPQQGITGELFF.

The rearrangement uses TRBV6-5 and TRBJ2-5, with D hard to call. V was pared by 8 bases and J by 5 bases, with 15 bases between. Germline loops: CDR1 MNHEY, CDR2 SVGAGI. The CDR3 runs to 13 residues. The CDR3 DNA reads as TGTGCCAGCCGACCCCAGGCCGTGGAGACCCAGTACTTC. Protein: CASRPQAVETQYF.

CDR3 loop: CASSYDRDTGELFF. CDR3 in DNA: TGTGCCAGCAGTTACGACAGGGACACCGGGGAGCTGTTTTTT. The V and J genes are TRBV6-2 or TRBV6-3 and TRBJ2-2, with 7 bases that match TRBD1. This CDR3 spans 14 amino acids. V lost 2 bases and J lost 3; bases outside the gene matches: 0. Germline V gene sequence: CDR1 MNHEY, CDR2 SVGEGT.

The chain recombines TRBV5-1 with TRBJ2-7, with D unresolved. The length of the CDR3 is 14 residues. Germline loops: CDR1 SGHRS, CDR2 YFSETQ. Trimming took 1 base from V and 0 from J, leaving 8 bases between them. For the CDR3, the DNA is TGCGCCAGCAGCTTGCAGGCACCCTCCTACGAGCAGTACTTC. It translates to CASSLQAPSYEQYF.

V and J are TRBV3-1 (or the pseudogene TRBV3-2) and TRBJ2-3; 9 bases fit TRBD2. V lost 4 bases and J lost 2; bases outside the gene matches: 7. Per germline, CDR1 LGHDT and CDR2 YNNKEL (reference sequence). CDR3 length equals 16 residues. CDR3 nucleotide sequence: TGTGCCAGCAGCCGTCGACTAGCGGTTTTCACAGATACGCAGTATTTT. This sequence encodes CASSRRLAVFTDTQYF.

The J gene is TRBJ1-1, the V gene TRBV7-6; TRBD1 agrees at 8 bases. From germline, CDR1 is SGHVS and CDR2 FNYEAQ. The CDR3 has 13 residues. The V and J ends lost 5 bases and 4 bases, in that order; junction bases with no gene match: 3. The CDR3: CASSLGTGTEAFF. The CDR3 region has the DNA TGTGCCAGCAGCCTGGGGACAGGCACTGAAGCTTTCTTT.

This clone has only a few counts. J is TRBJ2-5 and V is TRBV7-9, with 7 nucleotides matching TRBD2. The CDR3 length is 18 residues. Germline CDR1 reads SEHNR; CDR2 reads FQNEAQ (reference sequence). Trimming removed 5 bases from V and 3 bases from J; junction bases left unmatched: 18. The DNA of the CDR3 is TGTGCCAGCAGCGGGCGAGGGAGGCTAGCGGTGTGGGAAGAGACCCAGTACTTC. It encodes CASSGRGRLAVWEETQYF.

The V call is TRBV10-3, the J call TRBJ1-3, with 7 bases that match TRBD1. Germline V gene sequence: CDR1 ENHRY, CDR2 SYGVKD. The CDR3 totals 14 residues. V lost 4 bases, J lost 2 bases, and 2 bases stayed unmatched. The DNA for the CDR3 is TGTGCCATCAGTGGAGACAGGGCTGGAAACACCATATATTTT. Residues: CAISGDRAGNTIYF.

This chain uses TRBV6-1 with TRBJ2-5, with 8 bases matching TRBD2. Unmatched junction bases numbered 7, after V lost 0 bases and J lost 13 bases. The CDR3 extends over 13 amino acids. CDR1 is MNHNS and CDR2 is SASEGT in the germline V gene. The CDR3 sequence: CASSEARKSGGYF. The CDR3 DNA reads as TGTGCCAGCAGTGAAGCGCGAAAGAGCGGGGGGTACTTC.

The chain uses TRBV11-2 and TRBJ1-6; 9 bases map to TRBD1. Germline-derived CDR1 and CDR2 are SGHAT and FQNNGV. There are 17 residues in the CDR3. The J segment lost 7 bases and the V segment lost 5 bases, leaving 12 bases of the junction unmatched. The CDR3: CASSPLRDRELNSPLHF. The CDR3 nucleotides are TGTGCCAGCAGCCCCCTCCGGGACAGGGAGTTGAATTCACCCCTCCACTTT.

This clone has only one observation. The rearrangement links TRBV6-1 to TRBJ2-3, with TRBD1 as a possible D gene (6 bases). Germline values: CDR1 MNHNS, CDR2 SASEGT. The ends were cut back, 1 base at V and 2 bases at J, with 13 bases in the middle. The CDR3 consists of 16 residues. CDR3 loop: CASSEGGRGPTDTQYF. Here the CDR3 DNA reads TGTGCCAGCAGTGAAGGCGGCAGGGGACCCACAGATACGCAGTATTTT.

The CDR3 DNA follows: TGTGCCAGCAGCCAAGCATGGGCTAGCGGTCACAATGAGCAGTTCTTC. This gives the protein CASSQAWASGHNEQFF. The chain recombines TRBV14 with TRBJ2-1, with 7 nucleotides matching TRBD2. J was trimmed by 5 bases and V by 1 base; bases with no gene match: 8. The CDR3 totals 16 residues. Germline lookup yields CDR1 SGHDN and CDR2 FVKESK.

The chain couples TRBV6-1 to TRBJ1-5, with D perhaps matching TRBD1 (6 bases). The CDR3 runs 16 residues. Germline CDR1 MNHNS, CDR2 SASEGT. V was clipped by 4 bases and J by 0 bases, with 13 bases between them. The CDR3 DNA follows: TGTGCCAGCAGTGGCCACAGGGAACCTAGCAATCAGCCCCAGCATTTT. This gives the protein CASSGHREPSNQPQHF.

The gene calls are TRBV28 and TRBJ2-7; 11 bases fit TRBD1. The CDR3 is 16 residues long. Germline assignment: CDR1 MDHEN and CDR2 SYDVKM. J lost 3 bases, V lost 3 bases, and 7 bases had no gene match. The CDR3 is CASSLEGQGGFYEQYF. CDR3 coding DNA: TGTGCCAGCAGTTTGGAGGGACAGGGGGGTTTCTACGAGCAGTACTTC.

This sequence joins TRBV18 and TRBJ1-4; 9 bases line up with TRBD1. The CDR3 extends over 15 amino acids. Germline-derived CDR1 and CDR2 are KGHSH and LQKENI. V trimming: 3 bases; J trimming: 8 bases; junction bases outside the gene matches: 7. CDR3 region: CASSPPGQGLEKLFF. CDR3 bases: TGTGCCAGCTCACCGCCGGGACAGGGATTGGAAAAACTGTTTTTT.

The rearrangement uses TRBV5-5 and TRBJ2-5; 8 bases are shared with TRBD1. This CDR3 is 14 amino acids long. The germline CDR1 and CDR2 sequences are SGHKS and YYEKEE (reference sequence). With 4 bases clipped from V and 2 bases from J, the junction kept 4 bases outside the gene matches. The CDR3 coding sequence is TGTGCCAGCAGCCACTGGACAGGGCAAGAGACCCAGTACTTC. Protein product: CASSHWTGQETQYF.

The chain combines TRBV7-9 with TRBJ1-6, with 10 bases identical to TRBD1. Unmatched junction bases numbered 5, after V lost 5 bases and J lost 7 bases. This CDR3 spans 15 amino acids. CDR1 and CDR2 from the germline V gene are SEHNR and FQNEAQ (reference sequence). The CDR3 nucleotides are TGTGCCAGCAGCGAACAGGGACAGGGGAATTCACCCCTCCACTTT. This sequence encodes CASSEQGQGNSPLHF.

The V call is TRBV24-1, the J call TRBJ2-3, with 13 bases fitting TRBD2. Germline V gene data show CDR1 as KGHDR and CDR2 as SFDVKD. The CDR3 is 16 amino acids. V shed 4 bases, J shed 1 base, and the junction held 1 base outside the gene matches. The CDR3 sequence is CATSEGTSGGTDTQYF. DNA of the CDR3: TGTGCCACCAGTGAAGGGACTAGCGGGGGCACAGATACGCAGTATTTT.

This rearrangement joins TRBV28 to TRBJ2-5; the D gene is possibly TRBD2 (5 bases). V was pared by 5 bases and J by 7 bases, with 17 bases between. Germline-derived CDR1 and CDR2 are MDHEN and SYDVKM. The CDR3 runs to 14 residues. This CDR3 is CASSVGRPEGTQYF. The CDR3 bases are TGTGCCAGCAGTGTAGGCAGGCCCGAGGGGACCCAGTACTTC. The whole variable domain, filled in from reference TRBV28 and TRBJ2-5, reads DVKVTQSSRYLVKRTGEKVFLECVQDMDHENMFWYRQDPGLGLRLIYFSYDVKMKEKGDIPEGYSVSREKKERFSLILESASTNQTSMYLCASSVGRPEGTQYFGPGTRLLVL.

This clone was counted between two and nine times. The chain couples TRBV7-9 to TRBJ1-1, with 7 nucleotides matching TRBD1. Germline V gives CDR1 SEHNR, CDR2 FQNEAQ (reference sequence). CDR3 length: 18 amino acids. V gave up 5 bases and J gave up 0 bases; unmatched junction bases: 15. In DNA form, the CDR3 reads TGTGCCAGCAGCAGACAGGGTCTAACCCAAAGCGTGAACACTGAAGCTTTCTTT. It yields the protein CASSRQGLTQSVNTEAFF.

This clone has only a few counts. The gene calls are TRBV6-5 and TRBJ1-5; 7 nucleotides line up with TRBD1. The germline gives CDR1 MNHEY, CDR2 SVGAGI. The junction had 5 bases not matched to a gene; V was cut back by 5 bases and J by 1 base. This CDR3 spans 15 amino acids. CDR3 sequence: CASSPTGVSNQPQHF. Written as DNA, the CDR3 is TGTGCCAGCAGTCCAACAGGGGTAAGCAATCAGCCCCAGCATTTT.

The V call is TRBV18, the J call TRBJ2-7; 12 bases line up with TRBD1. In germline, CDR1 is KGHSH, CDR2 LQKENI. Germline trimming cut 0 bases from V and 6 bases from J; bases unmatched to any gene: 3. There are 15 residues in the CDR3. CDR3 region: CASSPPGQGAGEQYF. In DNA, the CDR3 is TGTGCCAGCTCACCACCGGGACAGGGGGCCGGCGAGCAGTACTTC. Full variable domain (remainder filled in from reference TRBV18 and TRBJ2-7): NAGVMQNPRHLVRRRGQEARLRCSPMKGHSHVYWYRQLPEEGLKFMVYLQKENIIDESGMPKERFSAEFPKEGPSILRIQQVVRGDSAAYFCASSPPGQGAGEQYFGPGTRLTVT.